The text below deals with one T cell receptor (beta chain). Trimming took off 6 bases at V and 7 bases at J, with 10 bases between the two ends. This CDR3 is built from 11 residues. The data are from a study of blood T cell repertoires in COVID-19. Study-level information: The United States, Italy and Spain supplied acute and convalescent COVID-19 samples.

Clones were read by immunoSEQ multiplex PCR, and TCRdb kept only the in-frame ones, dropping some. The profile shows some 390,000 clones, around 89% of them singletons. Enrolment of Seattle patients took place during active infection, and they were followed longitudinally. This TCR was recovered from a woman in her thirties or forties with COVID-19, enrolled during active disease. This sequence joins TRBV12-3 or TRBV12-4 and TRBJ2-7; D unresolved. The sequenced sample was peripheral blood. The CDR3 coding sequence is TGTGCCAGCAGCGCGGCGACTGAGCAGTACTTC. As protein: CASSAATEQYF.